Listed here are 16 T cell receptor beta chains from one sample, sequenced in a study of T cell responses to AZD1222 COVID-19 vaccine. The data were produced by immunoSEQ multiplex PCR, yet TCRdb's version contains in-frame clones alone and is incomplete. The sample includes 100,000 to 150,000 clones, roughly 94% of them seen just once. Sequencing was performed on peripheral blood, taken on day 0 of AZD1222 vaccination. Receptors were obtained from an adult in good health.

The CDR3 DNA reads as TGTGCCAGCAGTTTATCCTCTGGACAGGGGCGAGCTGAAGCTTTCTTT. Translation: CASSLSSGQGRAEAFF. The rearrangement uses TRBV27 and TRBJ1-1; the match to TRBD1 covers 9 bases. Germline CDR1 MNHEY, CDR2 SMNVEV (reference sequence). V lost 0 bases and J lost 6; bases outside the gene matches: 8. The length of the CDR3 is 16 residues.

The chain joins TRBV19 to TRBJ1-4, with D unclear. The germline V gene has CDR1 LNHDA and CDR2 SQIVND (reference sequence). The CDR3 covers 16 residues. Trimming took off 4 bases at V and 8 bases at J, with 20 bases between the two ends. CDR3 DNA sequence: TGTGCCAGTAGTACGAATCACGGAGCAATACTGGAAAAACTGTTTTTT. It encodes CASSTNHGAILEKLFF.

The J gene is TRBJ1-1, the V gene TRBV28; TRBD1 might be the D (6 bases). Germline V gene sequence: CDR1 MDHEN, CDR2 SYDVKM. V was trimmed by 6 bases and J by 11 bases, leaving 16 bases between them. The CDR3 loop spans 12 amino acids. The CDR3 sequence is CASRGTPRRAFF. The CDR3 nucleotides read TGTGCCAGCAGAGGGACACCTCGGAGGGCTTTCTTT.

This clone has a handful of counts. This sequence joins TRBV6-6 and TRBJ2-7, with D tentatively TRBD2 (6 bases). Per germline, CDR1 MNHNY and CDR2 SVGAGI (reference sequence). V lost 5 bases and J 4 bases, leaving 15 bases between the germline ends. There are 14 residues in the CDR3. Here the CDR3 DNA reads TGTGCCAGCAGTCTAGCGTCTGGACTGTACGAGCAGTACTTC. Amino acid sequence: CASSLASGLYEQYF.

The CDR3 region has the DNA TGTGCCACCAAGAGGGGGGGTGGGACTGAAGCTTTCTTT. It yields the protein CATKRGGGTEAFF. The rearrangement links TRBV12-3 or TRBV12-4 to TRBJ1-1; a weak D match, TRBD1 (6 bases). The CDR3 has 13 residues. Trimming took off 10 bases at V and 5 bases at J, with 17 bases between the two ends.

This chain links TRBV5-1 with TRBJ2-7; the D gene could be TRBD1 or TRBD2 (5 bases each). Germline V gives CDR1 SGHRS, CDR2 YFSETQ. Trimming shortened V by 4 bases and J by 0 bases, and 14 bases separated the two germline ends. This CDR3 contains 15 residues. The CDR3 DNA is TGCGCCAGCAGCGGGGCCAGAGGGGACTCCTACGAGCAGTACTTC. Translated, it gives CASSGARGDSYEQYF.

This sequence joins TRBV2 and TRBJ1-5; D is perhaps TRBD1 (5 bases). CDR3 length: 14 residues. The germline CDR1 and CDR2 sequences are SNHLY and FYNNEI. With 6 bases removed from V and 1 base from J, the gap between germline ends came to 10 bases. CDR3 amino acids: CASSGTGSNQPQHF. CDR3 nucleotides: TGTGCCAGCAGCGGGACGGGAAGCAATCAGCCCCAGCATTTT.

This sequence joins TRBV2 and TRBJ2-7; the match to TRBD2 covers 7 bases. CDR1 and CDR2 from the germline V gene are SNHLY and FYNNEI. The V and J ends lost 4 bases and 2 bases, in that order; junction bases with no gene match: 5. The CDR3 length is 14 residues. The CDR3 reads CASSVMGGAYEQYF. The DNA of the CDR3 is TGTGCCAGCAGTGTCATGGGAGGGGCCTACGAGCAGTACTTC.

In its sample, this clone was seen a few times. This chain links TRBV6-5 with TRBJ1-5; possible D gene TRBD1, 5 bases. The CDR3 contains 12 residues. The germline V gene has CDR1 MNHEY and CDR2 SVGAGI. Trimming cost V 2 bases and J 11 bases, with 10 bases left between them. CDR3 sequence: CASSYMGGAQHF. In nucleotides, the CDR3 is TGTGCCAGCAGTTACATGGGGGGAGCCCAGCATTTT.

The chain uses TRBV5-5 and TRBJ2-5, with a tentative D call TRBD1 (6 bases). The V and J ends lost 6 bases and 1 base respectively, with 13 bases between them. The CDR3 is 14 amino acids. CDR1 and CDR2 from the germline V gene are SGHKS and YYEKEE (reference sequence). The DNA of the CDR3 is TGTGCCAGCATCGAAACAGGGTTCCAAGAGACCCAGTACTTC. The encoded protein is CASIETGFQETQYF.

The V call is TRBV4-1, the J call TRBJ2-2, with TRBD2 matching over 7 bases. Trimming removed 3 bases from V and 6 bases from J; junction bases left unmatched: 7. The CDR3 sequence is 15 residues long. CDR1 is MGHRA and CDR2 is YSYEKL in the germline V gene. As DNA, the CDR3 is TGCGCCAGCAGCCAGACGCGGCGGGAGTCCGGGGAGCTGTTTTTT. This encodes CASSQTRRESGELFF.

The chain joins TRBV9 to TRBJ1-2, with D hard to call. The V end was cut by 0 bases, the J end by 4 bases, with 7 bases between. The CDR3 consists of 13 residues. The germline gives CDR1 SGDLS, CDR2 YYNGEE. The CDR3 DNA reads TGTGCCAGCAGCGTAGCAGGAGGCTATGGCTACACCTTC. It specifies CASSVAGGYGYTF.

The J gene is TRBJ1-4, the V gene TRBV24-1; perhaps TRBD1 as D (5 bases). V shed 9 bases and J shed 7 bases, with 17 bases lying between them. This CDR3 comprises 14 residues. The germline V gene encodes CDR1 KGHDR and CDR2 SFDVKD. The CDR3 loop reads CATGDASRGEKLFF. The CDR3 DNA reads TGTGCCACCGGGGACGCCTCCCGCGGTGAAAAACTGTTTTTT.

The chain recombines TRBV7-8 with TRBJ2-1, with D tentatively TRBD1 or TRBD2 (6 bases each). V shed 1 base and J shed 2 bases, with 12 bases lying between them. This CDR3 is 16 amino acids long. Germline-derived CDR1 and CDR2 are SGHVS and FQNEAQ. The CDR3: CASSLVSGATYNEQFF. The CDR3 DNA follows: TGTGCCAGCAGCTTAGTTTCGGGGGCTACCTACAATGAGCAGTTCTTC.

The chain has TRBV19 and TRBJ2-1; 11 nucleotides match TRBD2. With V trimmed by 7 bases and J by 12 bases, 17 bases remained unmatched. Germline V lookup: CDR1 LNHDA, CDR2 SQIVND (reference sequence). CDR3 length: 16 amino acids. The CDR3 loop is CASTSLGLAGSSWQFF. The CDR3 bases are TGTGCCAGTACCTCTTTAGGACTAGCGGGTAGTTCTTGGCAGTTCTTC.

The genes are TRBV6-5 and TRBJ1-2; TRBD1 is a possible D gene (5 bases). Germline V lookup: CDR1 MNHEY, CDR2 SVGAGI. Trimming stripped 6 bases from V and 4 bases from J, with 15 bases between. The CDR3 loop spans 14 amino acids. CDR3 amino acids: CASRATGTAYGYTF. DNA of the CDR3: TGTGCCAGCAGAGCCACAGGAACCGCCTATGGCTACACCTTC.